These 4 T cell receptor beta chains came from one sample sequenced in a study of blood T cell repertoires in COVID-19. Sequencing was performed with immunoSEQ multiplex PCR; in TCRdb, only in-frame clones are kept and a portion is missing. The sample lists 130,000 to 150,000 clones; 80% to 90% were seen once. Specimen: peripheral blood. These receptors originate from a woman aged 45-65 years with acute or convalescent COVID-19.

V is TRBV6-2 or TRBV6-3 and J is TRBJ2-2, with 9 bases matching TRBD1. Germline V gene lookup returns CDR1 MNHEY and CDR2 SVGEGT. The J segment lost 4 bases and the V segment lost 5 bases, leaving 5 bases of the junction unmatched. There are 15 residues in the CDR3. CDR3 region: CASSQTGGFTGELFF. CDR3 DNA: TGTGCCAGCAGTCAAACAGGGGGCTTCACCGGGGAGCTGTTTTTT.

This sequence joins TRBV19 and TRBJ1-2; 9 bases match TRBD1. Germline CDR1 LNHDA, CDR2 SQIVND (reference sequence). Losses at the gene ends were 4 bases for V and 6 bases for J; bases not matched to a gene: 6. The CDR3 covers 14 residues. The CDR3 nucleotides are TGTGCCAGTAGTAGCGGGACAGGGAGAAATGGCTACACCTTC. It is translated as CASSSGTGRNGYTF.

This clone was counted only a few times. This chain uses TRBV3-1 (or the pseudogene TRBV3-2) with TRBJ2-2; TRBD2 matches at 11 bases. This CDR3 comprises 17 residues. The germline V gene has CDR1 LGHDT and CDR2 YNNKEL (reference sequence). Germline trimming cut 3 bases from V and 1 base from J; bases unmatched to any gene: 4. The CDR3 nucleotides read TGTGCCAGCAGCCAGACGGGACTAGCGGAGAACACCGGGGAGCTGTTTTTT. Protein sequence: CASSQTGLAENTGELFF.

J is TRBJ2-3 and V is TRBV6-2 or TRBV6-3, with 7 bases aligning to TRBD1. The CDR3 is made up of 16 amino acids. V lost 5 bases to trimming and J lost 2 bases; unmatched junction nucleotides: 10. Per germline, CDR1 MNHEY and CDR2 SVGEGT. In nucleotides, the CDR3 is TGTGCCAGCAGTCGGGACAGAAGAACCTCCACAGATACGCAGTATTTT. Its protein product is CASSRDRRTSTDTQYF.